The sequence of this T cell receptor beta chain was determined in a study of early T cells in non-severe SARS-CoV-2 infection. This clonotype was detected ten times or more. TCRdb ran MiXCR on the 5' RACE reads and lists one entry per CDR3 protein. The table shows some 45,000 distinct CDR3 sequences, with about 4% occurring only once. Germline loops: CDR1 LNHDA, CDR2 SQIVND (reference sequence). With 5 bases clipped from V and 3 bases from J, the junction kept 5 bases outside the gene matches. There are 14 residues in the CDR3. The source of this sequence is an adult who was a healthcare worker with PCR-confirmed SARS-CoV-2 infection or an uninfected control (not recorded which). Sequenced input: whole blood. V gene TRBV19 combines with J gene TRBJ2-7; 9 bases match TRBD1. CDR3 residues: CASSSWTGVYEQYF. CDR3 in DNA: TGTGCCAGTAGTTCCTGGACAGGGGTCTACGAGCAGTACTTC.